This T cell receptor beta chain was recovered during a study of T cell responses to AZD1222 COVID-19 vaccine. General observations from the study: Donors were chiefly white British, with a greater number of females, and clonal diversity was perhaps underestimated. Recipients of AZD1222 seropositive at baseline numbered only five or six.

Generated by immunoSEQ multiplex PCR, the TCRdb table keeps only in-frame clones and is missing some. The sample has around 64,000 clones, 83% seen once. Comment on this clone: What it recognizes is unknown.

The CDR3 length is 13 residues. Germline V gives CDR1 SQVTM, CDR2 ANQGSEA. Trimming shortened V by 4 bases and J by 1 base, and 11 bases separated the two germline ends. Specimen: peripheral blood, collected 28 days after the second AZD1222 dose. The chain employs TRBV29-1 and TRBJ2-7, with D possibly TRBD1 on 6 matching bases. This clonotype originated in an adult who received the AZD1222 COVID-19 vaccine. For the CDR3, the DNA is TGCAGCGTTGCGCGAGGGGGTTCCTACGAGCAGTACTTC. As protein: CSVARGGSYEQYF.